Below, 7 T cell receptor beta chains from the same sample are listed, as sequenced in a study of regulatory T cells in long-lasting Graves disease. Time point defined: newly diagnosed GD, antithyroid drugs for less than 3 months. RNA extracted from PBMCs served as the sequencing template. Combining iRepertoire HTBI primers with Arm-PCR of CDR3 regions, the authors built TCR beta libraries. TCRdb reanalysed the multiplex PCR reads using MiXCR and keeps one entry per CDR3 protein. The sample includes under 500,000 distinct CDR3 sequences, over 15% seen only once; the top ten take roughly 10%. These sequences were also reported in another study, on T cells in Graves' hyperthyroidism and ophthalmopathy.

The material sequenced was peripheral blood mononuclear cells (PBMCs), taken at new diagnosis, from a patient treated with antithyroid drugs. The receptors come from a woman aged 25 to 45 with Graves disease.

This clonotype was counted at least ten times. The chain is built from TRBV6-1 and TRBJ2-2; tentative D call: TRBD2 (6 bases). V was shortened by 7 bases and J by 0 bases, with 12 bases between the two germline ends. Germline loops: CDR1 MNHNS, CDR2 SASEGT. The CDR3 is made up of 15 amino acids. The DNA of the CDR3 is TGTGCCAGCACCAAGCGGGCCGCGAACACCGGGGAGCTGTTTTTT. This translates into CASTKRAANTGELFF.

This clonotype has ten or more counts. The V and J genes are TRBV18 and TRBJ1-6, with D maybe TRBD1 (6 bases). This CDR3 is built from 16 residues. Germline CDR1 is KGHSH and CDR2 is LQKENI. Trimming removed 3 bases from V and 5 bases from J, with 14 bases in between. The CDR3 protein is CASSPRDTLNNSPLHF. In DNA, the CDR3 is TGTGCCAGCTCACCCCGGGACACGCTAAATAATTCACCCCTCCACTTT.

This clonotype was seen at least ten times. The rearrangement uses TRBV18 and TRBJ2-1; TRBD2 aligns across 13 bases. The V gene's germline CDR1 is KGHSH and CDR2 LQKENI. Losses at the gene ends were 5 bases for V and 8 bases for J; bases not matched to a gene: 9. The CDR3 is 16 residues long. The CDR3 protein is CASSDTSGRAMDEQFF. In DNA, the CDR3 is TGTGCCAGCTCAGACACTAGCGGGAGGGCTATGGATGAGCAGTTCTTC.

The rearrangement joins TRBV7-2 to TRBJ1-2; D uncertain. There are 15 residues in the CDR3. Germline V CDR1 and CDR2: SGHTA, FQGNSA. The V gene lost 3 bases and the J gene lost 2 bases, with 13 bases spanning the gap. The CDR3 loop reads CASSFSPRGNYGYTF. The CDR3, as DNA: TGTGCCAGCAGCTTTAGTCCCCGGGGAAACTATGGCTACACCTTC.

The count of this clonotype is one. A far bigger clonotype differs at one base, so this is likely a read error. This chain uses TRBV11-2 with TRBJ1-2; 8 nucleotides match TRBD1. The CDR3 consists of 15 residues. J gave up 5 bases and V 8 bases, and 13 bases lay outside the gene matches. CDR1 is SGHAT and CDR2 is FQNNGV in the germline V gene. The CDR3 here is CASGYRDRSGYGYTF. CDR3 DNA: TGTGCCAGCGGCTACCGGGACAGGAGTGGATATGGCTACACCTTC.

The V call is TRBV4-3, the J call TRBJ2-7, with D perhaps matching TRBD1 (8 bases). Germline values: CDR1 LGHNA, CDR2 YSLEER. This CDR3 spans 16 amino acids. Between the trimmed V and J ends, which lost 5 bases and 5 bases, there was a span of 22 bases. The CDR3 sequence: CASSSQGGDRSHEQYF. The CDR3 DNA reads as TGCGCCAGCAGCTCCCAGGGGGGGGACAGGAGCCACGAGCAGTACTTC.

This clonotype was counted at least ten times. The chain has TRBV28 and TRBJ2-7, with D uncertain. The CDR3 sequence is 12 residues long. The V and J ends lost 6 bases and 4 bases respectively, with 10 bases between them. CDR1 is MDHEN and CDR2 is SYDVKM in the germline V gene. The CDR3 DNA is TGTGCCAGCAGCCCGCCCTTTTACGAGCAGTACTTC. Translated, it gives CASSPPFYEQYF.